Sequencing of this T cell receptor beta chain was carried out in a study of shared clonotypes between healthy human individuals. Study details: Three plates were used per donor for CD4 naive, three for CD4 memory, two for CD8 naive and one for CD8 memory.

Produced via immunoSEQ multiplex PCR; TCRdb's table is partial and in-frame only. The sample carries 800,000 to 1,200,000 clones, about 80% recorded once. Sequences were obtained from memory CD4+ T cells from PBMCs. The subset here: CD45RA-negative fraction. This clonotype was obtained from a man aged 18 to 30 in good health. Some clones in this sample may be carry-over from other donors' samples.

CDR3 sequence (DNA): TGTGCCAGCAGTTACCAGGGGGCCGGGGAGCTGTTTTTT. Translating gives CASSYQGAGELFF. The J gene is TRBJ2-2, the V gene TRBV6-5; 7 nucleotides align to TRBD1. CDR3 length: 13 amino acids. V shed 2 bases and J 6 bases; nucleotides not matched to a gene: 0. The germline CDR1 and CDR2 sequences are MNHEY and SVGAGI.